Each of the 10 T cell receptor beta chains below was sequenced from the same sample in a study of OX40 agonist ivuxolimab in advanced cancers. Measured with immunoSEQ multiplex PCR; TCRdb has only the in-frame clones, and not every one. The table shows 45,000 to 70,000 clones, with around 89% occurring only once. The starting material was CD4+ or CD8+ T cells sorted from blood, obtained in a trial of the OX40 agonist ivuxolimab. Receptors originate from an adult with an advanced solid tumor such as melanoma, head and neck, liver or kidney cancer.

This clone was detected only a few times. This rearrangement joins TRBV6-1 to TRBJ1-4; no clear D. The CDR3 loop spans 14 amino acids. From germline, CDR1 is MNHNS and CDR2 SASEGT. Trimming stripped 6 bases from V and 0 bases from J, with 8 bases between. CDR3 bases: TGTGCCAGCAGAGTCCGCGCAACTAATGAAAAACTGTTTTTT. Protein product: CASRVRATNEKLFF.

The chain carries TRBV19 and TRBJ1-5; unclear D gene. Germline V gene data show CDR1 as LNHDA and CDR2 as SQIVND (reference sequence). Trimming pared 0 bases from V and 7 bases from J, leaving 13 bases between. CDR3 size: 15 residues. CDR3 in amino acids: CASSIERALNQPQHF. CDR3 DNA sequence: TGTGCCAGTAGTATAGAGAGGGCCCTGAACCAGCCCCAGCATTTT.

The rearrangement uses TRBV5-1 and TRBJ2-5, with 7 bases matching TRBD1. The J call may be wrong; the DNA end is better matched by TRBJ2-7. Per germline, CDR1 SGHRS and CDR2 YFSETQ. The CDR3 sequence is 15 residues long. DNA of the CDR3: TGCGCCAGCAGCCCGCAGCCGGGACAGTCCTACGAGCAGTACTTC. Translation gives CASSPQPGQSYEQYF.

The chain has TRBV10-2 and TRBJ2-7; 8 bases map to TRBD2. The CDR3 length is 14 residues. Germline lookup yields CDR1 WSHSY and CDR2 SAAADI. V lost 5 bases and J lost 6; bases outside the gene matches: 9. In DNA form, the CDR3 reads TGCGCCAGCAGTAGAACCAGCGGGAGTTCCGAGCAGTACTTC. Its protein is CASSRTSGSSEQYF.

This chain links TRBV30 with TRBJ1-5; 9 bases map to TRBD1. V was clipped by 2 bases and J by 5 bases; unmatched bases: 10. The length of the CDR3 is 16 residues. CDR1 GTSNPN and CDR2 SVGIG come from the germline V gene (reference sequence). DNA for the CDR3: TGTGCCTGGAGTCCCCTTACAGGGGGCATGGATCAGCCCCAGCATTTT. Residues: CAWSPLTGGMDQPQHF.

This clone is a singleton in its sample. The J gene is TRBJ2-7, the V gene TRBV28; 11 nucleotides agree with TRBD2. With V trimmed by 6 bases and J by 0 bases, 4 bases remained unmatched. Per the germline V gene, CDR1 is MDHEN and CDR2 is SYDVKM. This CDR3 has 15 residues. DNA for the CDR3: TGTGCCAGCAGACGAACTAGCGGGGGCTCCTACGAGCAGTACTTC. This sequence encodes CASRRTSGGSYEQYF. Complete variable domain (other parts from reference TRBV28 and TRBJ2-7): DVKVTQSSRYLVKRTGEKVFLECVQDMDHENMFWYRQDPGLGLRLIYFSYDVKMKEKGDIPEGYSVSREKKERFSLILESASTNQTSMYLCASRRTSGGSYEQYFGPGTRLTVT.

CDR3 protein: CASSLRREDGYTF. In DNA form, the CDR3 reads TGTGCCAGCAGCTTAAGACGGGAGGACGGCTACACCTTC. The chain employs TRBV7-9 and TRBJ1-2; D unresolved. V was shortened by 2 bases and J by 8 bases, with 12 bases between the two germline ends. The CDR3 totals 13 residues. Germline V gene data show CDR1 as SEHNR and CDR2 as FQNEAQ (reference sequence).

V usage is TRBV7-3 and J usage is TRBJ2-5; D is perhaps TRBD1 (9 bases). CDR3 length: 16 residues. Deletions cut 5 bases from V and 5 bases from J, with 21 bases between. Germline V gene sequence: CDR1 SGHTA, CDR2 FQGTGA. This CDR3 is CASSPGGGQGIETQYF. The DNA for the CDR3 is TGTGCCAGCAGCCCCGGGGGGGGACAGGGAATTGAGACCCAGTACTTC.

This rearrangement joins TRBV30 to TRBJ1-2, with 7 bases identical to TRBD1. The CDR3 totals 13 residues. CDR1 and CDR2 from the germline V gene are GTSNPN and SVGIG (reference sequence). The V segment lost 8 bases and the J segment 3 bases; nucleotides outside the gene matches: 9. The CDR3 DNA reads TGTGCCCGTCGACAGGGAGGGCACTATGGCTACACCTTC. Its protein product is CARRQGGHYGYTF.

The V and J genes are TRBV6-1 and TRBJ1-1; TRBD1 matches at 10 bases. CDR1 MNHNS and CDR2 SASEGT come from the germline V gene. Unmatched junction bases numbered 3, after V lost 0 bases and J lost 5 bases. CDR3 length: 15 residues. CDR3 sequence reads: CASSEARTGGTEAFF. In DNA, the CDR3 is TGTGCCAGCAGTGAAGCAAGGACAGGGGGAACTGAAGCTTTCTTT.